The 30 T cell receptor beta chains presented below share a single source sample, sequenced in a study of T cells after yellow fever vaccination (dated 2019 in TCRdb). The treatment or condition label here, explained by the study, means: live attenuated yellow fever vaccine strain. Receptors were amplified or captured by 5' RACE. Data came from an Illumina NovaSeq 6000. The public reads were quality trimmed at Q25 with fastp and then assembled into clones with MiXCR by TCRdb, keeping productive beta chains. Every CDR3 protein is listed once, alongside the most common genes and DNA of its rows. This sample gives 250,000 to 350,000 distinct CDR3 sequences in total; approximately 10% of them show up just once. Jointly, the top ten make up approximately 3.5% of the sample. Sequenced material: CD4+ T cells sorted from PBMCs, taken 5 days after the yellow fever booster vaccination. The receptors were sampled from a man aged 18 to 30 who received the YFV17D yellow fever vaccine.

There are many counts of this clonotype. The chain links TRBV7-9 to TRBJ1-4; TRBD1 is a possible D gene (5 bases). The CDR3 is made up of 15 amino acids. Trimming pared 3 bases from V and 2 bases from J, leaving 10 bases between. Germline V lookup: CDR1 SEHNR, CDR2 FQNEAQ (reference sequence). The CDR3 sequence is CASSFPRGTNEKLFF. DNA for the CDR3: TGTGCCAGCAGCTTTCCACGGGGCACTAATGAAAAACTGTTTTTT.

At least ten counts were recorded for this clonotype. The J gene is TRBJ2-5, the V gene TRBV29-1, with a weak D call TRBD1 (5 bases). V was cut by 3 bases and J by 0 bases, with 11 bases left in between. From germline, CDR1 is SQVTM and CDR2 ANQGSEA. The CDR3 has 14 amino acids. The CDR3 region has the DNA TGCAGCGTTGAGGGCAGGGCCCACCAAGAGACCCAGTACTTC. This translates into CSVEGRAHQETQYF.

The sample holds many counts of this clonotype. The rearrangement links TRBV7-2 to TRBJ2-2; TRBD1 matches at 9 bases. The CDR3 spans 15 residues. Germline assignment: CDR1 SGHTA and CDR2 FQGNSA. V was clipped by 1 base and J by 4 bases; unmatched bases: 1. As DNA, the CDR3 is TGTGCCAGCAGCTTAGACAGGGGGCGCACCGGGGAGCTGTTTTTT. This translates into CASSLDRGRTGELFF.

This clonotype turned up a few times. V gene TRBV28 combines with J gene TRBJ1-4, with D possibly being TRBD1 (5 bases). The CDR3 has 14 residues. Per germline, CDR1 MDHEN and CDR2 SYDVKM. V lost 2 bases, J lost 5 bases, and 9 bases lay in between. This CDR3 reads CASSLKGRNEKLFF. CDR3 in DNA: TGTGCCAGCAGTTTAAAGGGGCGGAATGAAAAACTGTTTTTT. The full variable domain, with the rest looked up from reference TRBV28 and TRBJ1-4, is DVKVTQSSRYLVKRTGEKVFLECVQDMDHENMFWYRQDPGLGLRLIYFSYDVKMKEKGDIPEGYSVSREKKERFSLILESASTNQTSMYLCASSLKGRNEKLFFGSGTQLSVL.

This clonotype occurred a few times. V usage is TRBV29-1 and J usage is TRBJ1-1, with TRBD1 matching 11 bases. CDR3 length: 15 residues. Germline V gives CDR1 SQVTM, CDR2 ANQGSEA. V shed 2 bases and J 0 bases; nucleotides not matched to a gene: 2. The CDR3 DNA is TGCAGCGTTGAAAGGACAGGGGGCGTGAACACTGAAGCTTTCTTT. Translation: CSVERTGGVNTEAFF.

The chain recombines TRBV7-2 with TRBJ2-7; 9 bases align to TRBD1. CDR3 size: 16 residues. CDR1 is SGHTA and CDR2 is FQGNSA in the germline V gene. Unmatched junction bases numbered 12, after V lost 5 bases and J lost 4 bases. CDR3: CASSTRAGQGPYEQYF. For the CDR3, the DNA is TGTGCCAGCAGCACCCGCGCGGGACAGGGCCCATACGAGCAGTACTTC.

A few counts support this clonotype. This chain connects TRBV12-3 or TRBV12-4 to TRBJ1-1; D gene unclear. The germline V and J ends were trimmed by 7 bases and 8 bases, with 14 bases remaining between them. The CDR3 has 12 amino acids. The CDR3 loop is CASNRDFEEAFF. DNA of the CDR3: TGTGCCAGCAACCGGGATTTCGAGGAAGCTTTCTTT.

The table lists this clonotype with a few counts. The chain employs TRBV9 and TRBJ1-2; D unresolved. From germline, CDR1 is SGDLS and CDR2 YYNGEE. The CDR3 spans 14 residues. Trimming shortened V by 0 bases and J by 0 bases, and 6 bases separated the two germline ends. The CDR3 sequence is CASSVAAANYGYTF. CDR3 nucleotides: TGTGCCAGCAGCGTAGCGGCAGCTAACTATGGCTACACCTTC.

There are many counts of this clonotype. CDR3 sequence reads: CASSSDRGDTEAFF. The CDR3 nucleotides read TGTGCCAGCAGCTCGGACAGAGGGGACACTGAAGCTTTCTTT. The rearrangement uses TRBV11-2 and TRBJ1-1, with a weak D call TRBD1 (6 bases). Trimming removed 4 bases at V and 3 bases at J, with 12 bases between. This CDR3 is 14 amino acids long. Germline V CDR1 and CDR2: SGHAT, FQNNGV.

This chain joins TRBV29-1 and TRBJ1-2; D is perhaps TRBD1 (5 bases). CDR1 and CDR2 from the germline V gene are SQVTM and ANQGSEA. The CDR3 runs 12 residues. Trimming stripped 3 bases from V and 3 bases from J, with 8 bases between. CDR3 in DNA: TGCAGCGTTGACTGGGGGGACTATGGCTACACCTTC. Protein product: CSVDWGDYGYTF. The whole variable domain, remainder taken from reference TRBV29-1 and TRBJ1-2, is SAVISQKPSRDICQRGTSLTIQCQVDSQVTMMFWYRQQPGQSLTLIATANQGSEATYESGFVIDKFPISRPNLTFSTLTVSNMSPEDSSIYLCSVDWGDYGYTFGSGTRLTVV.

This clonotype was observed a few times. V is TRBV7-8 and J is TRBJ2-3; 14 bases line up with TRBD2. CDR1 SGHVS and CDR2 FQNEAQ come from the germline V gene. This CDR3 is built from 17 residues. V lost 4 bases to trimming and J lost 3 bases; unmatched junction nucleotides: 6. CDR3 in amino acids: CASSSARTSGGTDTQYF. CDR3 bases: TGTGCCAGCAGCTCCGCCCGGACTAGCGGGGGGACAGATACGCAGTATTTT.

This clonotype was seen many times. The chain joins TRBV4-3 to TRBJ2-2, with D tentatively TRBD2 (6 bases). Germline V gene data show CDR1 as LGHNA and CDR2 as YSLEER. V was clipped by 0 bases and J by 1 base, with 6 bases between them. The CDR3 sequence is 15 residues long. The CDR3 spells CASSQEGGNTGELFF. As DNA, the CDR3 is TGCGCCAGCAGCCAAGAGGGAGGGAACACCGGGGAGCTGTTTTTT.

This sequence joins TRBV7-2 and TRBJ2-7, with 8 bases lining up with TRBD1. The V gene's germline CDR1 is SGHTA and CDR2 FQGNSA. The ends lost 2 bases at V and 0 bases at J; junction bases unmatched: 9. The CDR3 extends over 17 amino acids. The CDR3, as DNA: TGTGCCAGCAGCTTATTAGCGACAGGGGTGAGCTCCTACGAGCAGTACTTC. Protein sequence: CASSLLATGVSSYEQYF.

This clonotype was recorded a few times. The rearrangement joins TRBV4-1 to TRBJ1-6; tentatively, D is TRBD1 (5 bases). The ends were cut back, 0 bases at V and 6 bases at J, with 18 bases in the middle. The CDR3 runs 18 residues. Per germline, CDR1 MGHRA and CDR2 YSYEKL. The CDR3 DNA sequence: TGCGCCAGCAGCCAAGATATCGACATCCAAAGGGGTAATTCACCCCTCCACTTT. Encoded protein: CASSQDIDIQRGNSPLHF.

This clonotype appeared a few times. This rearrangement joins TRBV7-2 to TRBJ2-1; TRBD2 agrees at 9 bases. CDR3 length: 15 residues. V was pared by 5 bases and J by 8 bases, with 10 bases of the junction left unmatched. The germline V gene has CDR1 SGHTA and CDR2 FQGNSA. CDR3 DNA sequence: TGTGCCAGCAGCCCCCAGAGCGGGGGGTTGGATGAGCAGTTCTTC. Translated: CASSPQSGGLDEQFF.

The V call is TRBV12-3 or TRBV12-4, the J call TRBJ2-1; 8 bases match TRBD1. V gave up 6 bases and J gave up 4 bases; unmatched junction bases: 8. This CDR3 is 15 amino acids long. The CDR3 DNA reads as TGTGCCAGCAGCCTCGACAGGGGAACTTACAATGAGCAGTTCTTC. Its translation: CASSLDRGTYNEQFF.

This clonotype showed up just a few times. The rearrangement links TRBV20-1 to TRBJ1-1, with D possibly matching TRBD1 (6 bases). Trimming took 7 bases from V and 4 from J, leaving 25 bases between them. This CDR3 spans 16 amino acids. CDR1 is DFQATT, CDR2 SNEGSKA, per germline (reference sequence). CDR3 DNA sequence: TGCAGTGTCCCGCCGAGCAGGGGAGGGCCGGGCACTGAAGCTTTCTTT. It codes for CSVPPSRGGPGTEAFF.

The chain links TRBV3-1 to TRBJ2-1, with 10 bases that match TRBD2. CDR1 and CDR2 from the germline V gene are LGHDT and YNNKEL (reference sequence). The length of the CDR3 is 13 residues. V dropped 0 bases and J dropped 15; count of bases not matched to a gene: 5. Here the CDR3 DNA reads TGTGCCAGCAGCCAAGATGTGAGCGGGGGGGCGTTCTTC. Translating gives CASSQDVSGGAFF.

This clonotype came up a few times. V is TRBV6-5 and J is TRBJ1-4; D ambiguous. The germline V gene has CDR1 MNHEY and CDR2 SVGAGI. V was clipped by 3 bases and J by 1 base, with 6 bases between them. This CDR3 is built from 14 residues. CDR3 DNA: TGTGCCAGCAGTTATTGGGGAACTAATGAAAAACTGTTTTTT. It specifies CASSYWGTNEKLFF.

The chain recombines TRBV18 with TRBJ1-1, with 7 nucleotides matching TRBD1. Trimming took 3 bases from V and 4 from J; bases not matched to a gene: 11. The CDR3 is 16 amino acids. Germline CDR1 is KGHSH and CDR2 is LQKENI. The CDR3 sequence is CASSPWTGPEGTEAFF. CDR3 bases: TGTGCCAGCTCACCTTGGACAGGTCCCGAGGGCACTGAAGCTTTCTTT.

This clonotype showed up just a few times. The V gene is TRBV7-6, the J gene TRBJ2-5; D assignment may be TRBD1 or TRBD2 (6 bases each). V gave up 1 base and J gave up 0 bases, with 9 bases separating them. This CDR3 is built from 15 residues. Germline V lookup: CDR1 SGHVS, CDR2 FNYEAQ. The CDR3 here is CASSLGGGYQETQYF. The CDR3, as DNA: TGTGCCAGCAGCTTAGGAGGGGGGTACCAAGAGACCCAGTACTTC.

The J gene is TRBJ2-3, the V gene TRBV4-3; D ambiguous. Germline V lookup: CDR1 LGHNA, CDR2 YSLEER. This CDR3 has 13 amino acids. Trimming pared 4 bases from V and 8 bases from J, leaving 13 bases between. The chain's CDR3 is CASSPEPRGTQYF. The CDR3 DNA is TGCGCCAGCAGCCCCGAGCCGCGCGGTACGCAGTATTTT.

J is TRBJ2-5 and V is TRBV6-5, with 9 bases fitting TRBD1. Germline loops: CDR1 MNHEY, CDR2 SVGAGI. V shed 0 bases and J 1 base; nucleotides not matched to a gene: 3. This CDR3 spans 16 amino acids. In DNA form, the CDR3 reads TGTGCCAGCAGTTACTCCGGGACAGGGCTCCAAGAGACCCAGTACTTC. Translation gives CASSYSGTGLQETQYF.

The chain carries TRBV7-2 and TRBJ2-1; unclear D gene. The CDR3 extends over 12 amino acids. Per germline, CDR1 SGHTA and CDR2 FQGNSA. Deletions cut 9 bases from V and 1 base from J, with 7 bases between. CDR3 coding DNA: TGTGCCAGTCGCGTTTCCTACAATGAGCAGTTCTTC. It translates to CASRVSYNEQFF.

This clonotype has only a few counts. CDR3 sequence reads: CASSPNANTGELFF. CDR3 nucleotide sequence: TGCGCCAGCAGCCCCAACGCGAACACCGGGGAGCTGTTTTTT. The chain links TRBV4-3 to TRBJ2-2; no clear D. Looked up from germline, CDR1 is LGHNA and CDR2 is YSLEER. The CDR3 is 14 amino acids. The V gene lost 4 bases and the J gene lost 0 bases, with 6 bases spanning the gap.

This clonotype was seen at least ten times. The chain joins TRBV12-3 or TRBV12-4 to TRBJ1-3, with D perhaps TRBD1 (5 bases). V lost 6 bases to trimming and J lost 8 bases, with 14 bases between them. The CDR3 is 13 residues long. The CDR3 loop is CASRGRNGDTIYF. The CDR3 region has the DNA TGTGCCAGCAGGGGACGGAATGGGGACACCATATATTTT.

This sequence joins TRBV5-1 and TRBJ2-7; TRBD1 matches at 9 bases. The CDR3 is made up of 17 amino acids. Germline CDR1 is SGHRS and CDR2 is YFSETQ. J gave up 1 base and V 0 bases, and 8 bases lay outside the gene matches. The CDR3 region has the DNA TGCGCCAGCAGCTTGGCCCCGACAGGACAGGGGTCCTACGAGCAGTACTTC. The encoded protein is CASSLAPTGQGSYEQYF.

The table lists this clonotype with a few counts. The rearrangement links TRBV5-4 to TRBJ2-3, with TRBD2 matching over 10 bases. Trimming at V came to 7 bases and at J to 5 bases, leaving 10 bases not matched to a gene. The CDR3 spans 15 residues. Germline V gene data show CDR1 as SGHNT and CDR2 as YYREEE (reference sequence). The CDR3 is CASLPSGGAKDTQYF. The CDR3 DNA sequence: TGTGCCAGCCTCCCGAGCGGGGGGGCCAAAGATACGCAGTATTTT.

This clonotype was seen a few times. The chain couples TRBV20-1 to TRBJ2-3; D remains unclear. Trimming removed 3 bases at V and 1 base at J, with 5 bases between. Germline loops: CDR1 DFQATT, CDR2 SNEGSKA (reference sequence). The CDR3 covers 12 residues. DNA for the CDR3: TGCAGTGCTAGTACAGGCACAGATACGCAGTATTTT. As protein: CSASTGTDTQYF.

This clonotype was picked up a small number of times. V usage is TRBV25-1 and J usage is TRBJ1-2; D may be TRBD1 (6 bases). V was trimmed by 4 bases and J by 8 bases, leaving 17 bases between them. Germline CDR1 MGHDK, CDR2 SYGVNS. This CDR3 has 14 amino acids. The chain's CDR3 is CASSVPGEILGYTF. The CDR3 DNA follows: TGTGCCAGCAGTGTACCAGGGGAAATTCTGGGCTACACCTTC.